A selection of T cell receptor beta chains follows, all from one sample in a study of blood T cell repertoires in COVID-19. TCRdb's copy holds only in-frame clones and misses some; the assay was immunoSEQ multiplex PCR. The sample holds roughly 180,000 clones, 80% to 85% seen once. Sample: peripheral blood. Receptors were obtained from an elderly woman with COVID-19, enrolled during active disease. Both conserved end residues are part of each CDR3. D genes are given only for firm matches. For some rows the clone size is stated as once, few or many, or as a class when expanded; others skip it.

d_gene	j_gene	abundance	len	v_gene	CDR3nt	CDR3aa
TRBD2	TRBJ2-3	few	18	TRBV5-8	TGTGCCAGCAGCTTGGGGCTAGCGGGGGTCGCCCTCACAGATACGCAGTATTTT	CASSLGLAGVALTDTQYF
NA	TRBJ1-5	few	14	TRBV19	TGTGCCAGTAGTCCACAGGTTAGCAATCAGCCCCAGCATTTT	CASSPQVSNQPQHF
TRBD2	TRBJ2-3	NA	15	TRBV5-4	TGTGCCAGCAGCTCTAGCGGGGACCCCCTGGATACGCAGTATTTT	CASSSSGDPLDTQYF
NA	TRBJ2-5	NA	16	TRBV3-1/TRBV3-2	TGTGCCAGCAGCCAAGATAAAGCGGATAGAGGGGAGACCCAGTACTTC	CASSQDKADRGETQYF
NA	TRBJ2-7	NA	14	TRBV6-5	TGTGCCAGCAGTTACTTGGGGGCTGCATACGAGCAGTACTTC	CASSYLGAAYEQYF
NA	TRBJ1-6	medium-sized	14	TRBV7-3	TGTGCCAGCAGCTTAAGGGGGGGTGAATCACCCCTCCACTTT	CASSLRGGESPLHF
NA	TRBJ2-7	NA	12	TRBV6-5	TGTGCCAGCAGTTACCCCCGGTACGAGCAGTACTTC	CASSYPRYEQYF
TRBD1	TRBJ1-3	few	16	TRBV4-2	TGTGCCAGCAGCCAAGATCCAGGGGGCGTGGGAAACACCATATATTTT	CASSQDPGGVGNTIYF
NA	TRBJ2-7	NA	15	TRBV28	TGTGCCAGCAGTTTGGTCCCCAGCGGTACCTACGAGCAGTACTTC	CASSLVPSGTYEQYF
NA	TRBJ2-7	NA	12	TRBV6-5	TGTGCCAGCATCCAGGGCCCCTACGAGCAGTACTTC	CASIQGPYEQYF
TRBD1	TRBJ1-6	once	14	TRBV9	TGTGCCAGCAGCAAGACAGGGTGGGATTCACCCCTCCACTTT	CASSKTGWDSPLHF
TRBD1	TRBJ2-4	once	14	TRBV28	TGTGCCAGCAGGTCCACAGGGGATGGTGGCATTCAGTACTTC	CASRSTGDGGIQYF
NA	TRBJ1-2	NA	14	TRBV4-2	TGTGCCAGCAGCCAAGATCCGGGTCGCGGAGGCTACACCTTC	CASSQDPGRGGYTF
NA	TRBJ1-4	NA	14	TRBV7-9	TGTGCCAGCACCGGGCGCCAGGATAATGAAAAACTGTTTTTT	CASTGRQDNEKLFF
TRBD1	TRBJ2-7	NA	16	TRBV4-2	TGTGCCAGCAGCCCACAAGGACAGGGGGGGTCCTACGAGCAGTACTTC	CASSPQGQGGSYEQYF
NA	TRBJ2-7	once	14	TRBV5-1	TGCGCCAGCAGCGAACCGGGACAAGCCTACGAGCAGTACTTC	CASSEPGQAYEQYF
NA	TRBJ2-1	few	15	TRBV11-2	TGTGCCAGCAGCTTCCAGGACAAAGTAGACAATGAGCAGTTCTTC	CASSFQDKVDNEQFF
TRBD1	TRBJ1-6	many	16	TRBV6-2/TRBV6-3	TGTGCCAGCAGTTACGCGGGACAGGGTAATAATTCACCCCTCCACTTT	CASSYAGQGNNSPLHF
NA	TRBJ1-2	NA	15	TRBV21-1	TGTGCCAGCAGCAACGAACAGGGGGCGTTTTATGGCTACACCTTC	CASSNEQGAFYGYTF
TRBD2	TRBJ2-7	NA	16	TRBV7-8	TGTGCCAGCAGCTTAGGGGCTAGCGGGTACTCCTACGAGCAGTACTTC	CASSLGASGYSYEQYF
TRBD2	TRBJ2-1	NA	16	TRBV5-1	TGCGCCAGCAGCTTGGCTGCTAGCGGGGGGTACAATGAGCAGTTCTTC	CASSLAASGGYNEQFF
NA	TRBJ2-3	NA	15	TRBV3-1/TRBV3-2	TGTGCCAGCAGCCAAGGGAGGGCCCGCACAGATACGCAGTATTTT	CASSQGRARTDTQYF
NA	TRBJ1-1	few	14	TRBV7-8	TGTGCCAGCAGCAGAGAATCGGGACATTTCCGCGAAAGTTTT	CASSRESGHFRESF
NA	TRBJ2-7	NA	16	TRBV13	TGTGCCAGCAGCTCTCTGGAACGGGGAGGCTCCTACGAGCAGTACTTC	CASSSLERGGSYEQYF
NA	TRBJ1-3	NA	14	TRBV19	TGTGCCAGTGGCCAGGAATTCTCTGGAAACACCATATATTTT	CASGQEFSGNTIYF
NA	TRBJ2-1	NA	17	TRBV7-9	TGTGCCAGCAGCCCCCGGGGTAGGCCTAGCTCCTACAATGAGCAGTTCTTC	CASSPRGRPSSYNEQFF
NA	TRBJ1-3	NA	15	TRBV7-2	TGTGCCAGCAGCTTAGTTTCCGTCTCTGGAAACACCATATATTTT	CASSLVSVSGNTIYF
TRBD2	TRBJ2-7	NA	14	TRBV2	TGTGCCAGCAGGGGACTAAGAGGGCTCTACGAGCAGTACTTC	CASRGLRGLYEQYF
TRBD2	TRBJ2-1	NA	14	TRBV7-6	TGTGCCAGCGGCCGACTAGCGGGAGCCAATGAGCAGTTCTTC	CASGRLAGANEQFF
NA	TRBJ2-7	NA	15	TRBV11-2	TGTGCCAGCAGCTCCGCTGGGACTGGGACCTACGAGCAGTACTTC	CASSSAGTGTYEQYF
NA	TRBJ2-3	NA	14	TRBV28	TGTGCCAGCAGTTTATCGAGCGGGACAGATACGCAGTATTTT	CASSLSSGTDTQYF
NA	TRBJ2-7	NA	11	TRBV29-1	TGCAGCGTTGAAGCGGGTTACGAGCAGTACTTC	CSVEAGYEQYF
NA	TRBJ1-2	few	11	TRBV7-2	TGTGCCATCGGTCGGGGCTATGGCTACACCTTC	CAIGRGYGYTF
NA	TRBJ1-1	NA	16	TRBV21-1	TGTGCCAGCAGCAAAGCTACGCCGGGAAGACACACTGAAGCTTTCTTT	CASSKATPGRHTEAFF
NA	TRBJ1-2	few	15	TRBV11-2	TGTGCCAGCAGCCGTACTTCGGGCAGGGATTATGGCTACACCTTC	CASSRTSGRDYGYTF
TRBD1	TRBJ2-5	NA	14	TRBV6-1	TGTGCCAGCAGTGAATCGGCAGGGGGAGAGACCCAGTACTTC	CASSESAGGETQYF
NA	TRBJ2-7	NA	13	TRBV7-9	TGTGCCAGCAGTAGGGGGTCTGGCTACGAGCAGTACTTC	CASSRGSGYEQYF
NA	TRBJ2-7	few	18	TRBV6-2/TRBV6-3	TGTGCCAGCAGTTACATCCACCAAAGCGGAGGGCGCTCCTACGAGCAGTACTTC	CASSYIHQSGGRSYEQYF
TRBD1	TRBJ1-1	NA	13	TRBV2	TGTGCCAGCAGACGGACAGGAGGGGTGACAGCTTTCTTT	CASRRTGGVTAFF
TRBD1	TRBJ2-1	NA	17	TRBV4-1	TGCGCCAGCAGCCAAGATCGCAGGACAGGGAAGAGGAATGAGCAGTTCTTC	CASSQDRRTGKRNEQFF
NA	TRBJ2-7	NA	16	TRBV27	TGTGCCAGCACCTCCAGGGGGGCCCTCGTGGTCTACGAGCAGTACTTC	CASTSRGALVVYEQYF
NA	TRBJ2-3	NA	14	TRBV9	TGTGCCAGCAGCCCTTGGGACTCTACAGATACGCAGTATTTT	CASSPWDSTDTQYF
TRBD1	TRBJ2-7	NA	10	TRBV20-1	TGCAGTGCTAGAGGACAGGGGGTTATCTTC	CSARGQGVIF
NA	TRBJ2-7	few	16	TRBV5-4	TGTGCCAGCAGCTTAACGGTCTGGGCAGGAATCGGCGAGCAGTACTTC	CASSLTVWAGIGEQYF
TRBD2	TRBJ2-5	NA	14	TRBV7-2	TGTGCCAGCAGCTTAGCGGGGGGGTGGGAGACCCAGTACTTC	CASSLAGGWETQYF
NA	TRBJ2-7	NA	13	TRBV27	TGTGCCAGCAGTACAGGGGGGGCCTACGAGCAGTACTTC	CASSTGGAYEQYF
TRBD1	TRBJ2-7	NA	15	TRBV6-2/TRBV6-3	TGTGCCAGCAGTTACGAGGGACAGAAGTTCTACGAGCAGTACTTC	CASSYEGQKFYEQYF